A single sample is the source of the 21 T cell receptor beta chains below, sequenced in a study of shared clonotypes between healthy human individuals. Data came from immunoSEQ multiplex PCR; TCRdb stores just in-frame clones and leaves some out. The data contain over a million clones, about three quarters of them singletons. The sequencing sample was made of memory CD4+ T cells sorted from blood. As to subset: CD45RA-negative fraction. The receptors derive from a young man in good health.

The genes are TRBV20-1 and TRBJ1-2; TRBD1 is a possible D gene (5 bases). This CDR3 comprises 11 residues. Trimming took off 4 bases at V and 8 bases at J, with 11 bases between the two ends. The germline V gene encodes CDR1 DFQATT and CDR2 SNEGSKA (reference sequence). The chain's CDR3 is CSAIGGEGYTF. In DNA form, the CDR3 reads TGCAGTGCTATTGGAGGGGAGGGCTACACCTTC.

The CDR3 reads CASSLPGSPLHF. The CDR3 region has the DNA TGTGCCAGCAGCTTACCCGGATCACCCCTCCACTTT. V gene TRBV7-8 combines with J gene TRBJ1-6; D gene ambiguous. Germline values: CDR1 SGHVS, CDR2 FQNEAQ. The CDR3 runs to 12 residues. V lost 2 bases and J lost 10, with 6 bases in between.

This chain joins TRBV10-2 and TRBJ2-2; D gene unclear. CDR3 size: 11 residues. Germline values: CDR1 WSHSY, CDR2 SAAADI. V gave up 6 bases and J gave up 7 bases, with 6 bases separating them. CDR3 amino acids: CASRRSGELFF. The CDR3 DNA reads as TGCGCCAGCAGGCGGAGCGGGGAGCTGTTTTTT.

This clone was picked up many times. The chain is built from TRBV28 and TRBJ2-5; tentative D call: TRBD2 (5 bases). CDR1 and CDR2 from the germline V gene are MDHEN and SYDVKM. V dropped 8 bases and J dropped 4 bases, with 20 bases sitting between them. The CDR3 runs to 15 residues. The CDR3 region is CASQTTPGVGETQYF. The DNA of the CDR3 is TGTGCCAGCCAAACAACCCCCGGGGTTGGAGAGACCCAGTACTTC.

The V and J genes are TRBV7-2 and TRBJ2-7, with TRBD1 matching 7 bases. Unmatched junction bases numbered 5, after V lost 4 bases and J lost 5 bases. Germline loops: CDR1 SGHTA, CDR2 FQGNSA. This CDR3 contains 13 residues. For the CDR3, the DNA is TGTGCCAGCAGCTCACTCACAGGGGACGAGCAGTACTTC. It codes for CASSSLTGDEQYF.

The rearrangement joins TRBV10-3 to TRBJ2-7; 10 bases are shared with TRBD2. V trimming: 6 bases; J trimming: 1 base; junction bases outside the gene matches: 6. Germline CDR1 and CDR2: ENHRY and SYGVKD. The CDR3 is 15 residues long. CDR3 coding DNA: TGTGCCATCAGCGCAGGACTAGCGGCATCCTACGAGCAGTACTTC. Protein sequence: CAISAGLAASYEQYF.

This clone was counted a few times. V gene TRBV2 combines with J gene TRBJ1-2; 11 positions agree with TRBD1. After removal of 10 bases from V and 4 bases from J, the junction contained 5 bases not matched to a gene. In germline, CDR1 is SNHLY, CDR2 FYNNEI. The CDR3 sequence is 13 residues long. The CDR3 sequence: CATRTGGAYGYTF. The CDR3 DNA follows: TGTGCCACCAGGACAGGGGGCGCCTATGGCTACACCTTC.

The chain joins TRBV28 to TRBJ2-2; 8 nucleotides line up with TRBD1. This CDR3 is built from 15 residues. J was trimmed by 6 bases and V by 5 bases; bases with no gene match: 8. The germline CDR1 and CDR2 sequences are MDHEN and SYDVKM. CDR3 sequence reads: CASSQSDRVPGELFF. The CDR3 DNA reads as TGTGCCAGCAGTCAATCGGACAGGGTGCCCGGGGAGCTGTTTTTT.

The chain has TRBV29-1 and TRBJ2-5, with D possibly being TRBD2 (6 bases). Trimming cost V 7 bases and J 5 bases, with 26 bases left between them. The germline CDR1 and CDR2 sequences are SQVTM and ANQGSEA. The CDR3 contains 16 residues. CDR3 residues: CSANGIPGLNWETQYF. The CDR3 DNA is TGCAGCGCCAACGGTATACCGGGACTCAATTGGGAGACCCAGTACTTC.

This chain uses TRBV23-1 with TRBJ2-7; D might be TRBD2 (5 bases). TRBV23-1 is placed among ORFs of uncertain function. The V and J ends lost 3 bases and 3 bases respectively, with 9 bases between them. CDR3 length: 13 amino acids. CDR3 sequence: CASSHPADYEQYF. CDR3 in DNA: TGCGCCAGCAGTCATCCAGCGGACTACGAGCAGTACTTC.

V and J are TRBV29-1 and TRBJ2-4, with 10 nucleotides matching TRBD2. V gave up 7 bases and J gave up 4 bases; unmatched junction bases: 4. Germline CDR1 reads SQVTM; CDR2 reads ANQGSEA. The CDR3 has 13 amino acids. Here the CDR3 reads CSGLLAGKNIQYF. The CDR3 nucleotides are TGCAGCGGGCTACTAGCGGGGAAAAACATTCAGTACTTC.

In its sample, this clone was seen many times. The V gene is TRBV5-6, the J gene TRBJ2-1; D gene ambiguous. The germline gives CDR1 SGHDT, CDR2 YYEEEE. This CDR3 region has 14 residues. Trimming stripped 7 bases from V and 0 bases from J, with 11 bases between. The CDR3 is CASHPPSSYNEQFF. The CDR3 DNA sequence: TGTGCCAGCCATCCACCGAGCTCCTACAATGAGCAGTTCTTC.

V and J are TRBV30 and TRBJ2-2; D is possibly TRBD2 (6 bases). Germline values: CDR1 GTSNPN, CDR2 SVGIG (reference sequence). V was cut by 0 bases and J by 3 bases, with 20 bases left in between. This CDR3 spans 18 amino acids. This CDR3 reads CAWSVRPGERRDTGELFF. The CDR3 nucleotides are TGTGCCTGGAGTGTTCGGCCGGGGGAGCGGCGAGACACCGGGGAGCTGTTTTTT. The complete variable domain, with remaining parts taken from reference TRBV30 and TRBJ2-2, reads SQTIHQWPATLVQPVGSPLSLECTVEGTSNPNLYWYRQAAGRGLQLLFYSVGIGQISSEVPQNLSASRPQDRQFILSSKKLLLSDSGFYLCAWSVRPGERRDTGELFFGEGSRLTVL.

The genes are TRBV19 and TRBJ1-1; tentatively, D is TRBD1 (5 bases). Germline V gene data show CDR1 as LNHDA and CDR2 as SQIVND (reference sequence). V gave up 4 bases and J gave up 1 base, with 13 bases separating them. The CDR3 is made up of 15 amino acids. The CDR3 here is CASSTRSGGNTEAFF. CDR3 in DNA: TGTGCCAGTAGTACTCGGTCCGGGGGGAACACTGAAGCTTTCTTT.

The chain couples TRBV5-4 to TRBJ1-1, with D possibly matching TRBD1 (6 bases). This CDR3 is built from 15 residues. Per the germline V gene, CDR1 is SGHNT and CDR2 is YYREEE (reference sequence). Trimming removed 4 bases from V and 0 bases from J, with 13 bases in between. The CDR3 reads CASSARRQVNTEAFF. The CDR3 DNA follows: TGTGCCAGCAGCGCCAGACGACAGGTGAACACTGAAGCTTTCTTT.

This clone has more than one count but fewer than ten. The J gene is TRBJ2-5, the V gene TRBV2; D gene unclear. Gene TRBJ2-7 matches the end of the DNA better, so the J call may be wrong. The CDR3 consists of 14 residues. Per germline, CDR1 SNHLY and CDR2 FYNNEI. CDR3 nucleotides: TGTGCCAGCAGTGAAAATATGAACAGCTACGAGCAGTACTTC. It is translated as CASSENMNSYEQYF.

This chain uses TRBV10-3 with TRBJ2-7, with D possibly matching TRBD2 (5 bases). V shed 0 bases and J shed 0 bases, with 12 bases lying between them. The CDR3 is 16 residues long. Germline CDR1 ENHRY, CDR2 SYGVKD. CDR3 region: CAISESRVSLSYEQYF. The CDR3 region has the DNA TGTGCCATCAGTGAGTCGCGGGTTTCGCTCTCCTACGAGCAGTACTTC.

The rearrangement links TRBV6-5 to TRBJ1-5; D is possibly TRBD1 (5 bases). The germline V gene encodes CDR1 MNHEY and CDR2 SVGAGI. V lost 10 bases, J lost 2 bases, and 15 bases lay in between. CDR3 size: 14 residues. CDR3 in DNA: TGTGCCACCCAGATGGCGGGGGGCAATCAGCCCCAGCATTTT. The encoded protein is CATQMAGGNQPQHF.

Worth noting for this clone: A far larger clone lies a single base away; this is likely a read error. The CDR3 DNA follows: TGCGCCAGCAGCTCCCGGCCCCCTGGCGGGGGGACAGATACGCAGTATTTT. This encodes CASSSRPPGGGTDTQYF. The chain couples TRBV5-1 to TRBJ2-3, with 8 positions matching TRBD2. CDR1 SGHRS and CDR2 YFSETQ come from the germline V gene. V trimming: 3 bases; J trimming: 3 bases; junction bases outside the gene matches: 12. This CDR3 has 17 amino acids.

This clone occurred once. This chain uses TRBV5-6 with TRBJ1-2; D gene unclear. Germline assignment: CDR1 SGHDT and CDR2 YYEEEE. The CDR3 has 13 residues. The V end lost 0 bases, the J end lost 8 bases, and 11 bases lay between the germline ends. The CDR3 is CASSLGQEDGYTF. The CDR3 bases are TGTGCCAGCAGCTTGGGGCAGGAGGACGGCTACACCTTC.

V usage is TRBV23-1 and J usage is TRBJ2-3, with D tentatively TRBD2 (5 bases). TRBV23-1 is noted as an ORF with a role that remains uncertain. There are 14 residues in the CDR3. V was clipped by 11 bases and J by 2 bases, with 17 bases between them. The CDR3 nucleotides are TGCGCCCCGTCTCCGGGGTTCCTCACAGATACGCAGTATTTT. Translation: CAPSPGFLTDTQYF.